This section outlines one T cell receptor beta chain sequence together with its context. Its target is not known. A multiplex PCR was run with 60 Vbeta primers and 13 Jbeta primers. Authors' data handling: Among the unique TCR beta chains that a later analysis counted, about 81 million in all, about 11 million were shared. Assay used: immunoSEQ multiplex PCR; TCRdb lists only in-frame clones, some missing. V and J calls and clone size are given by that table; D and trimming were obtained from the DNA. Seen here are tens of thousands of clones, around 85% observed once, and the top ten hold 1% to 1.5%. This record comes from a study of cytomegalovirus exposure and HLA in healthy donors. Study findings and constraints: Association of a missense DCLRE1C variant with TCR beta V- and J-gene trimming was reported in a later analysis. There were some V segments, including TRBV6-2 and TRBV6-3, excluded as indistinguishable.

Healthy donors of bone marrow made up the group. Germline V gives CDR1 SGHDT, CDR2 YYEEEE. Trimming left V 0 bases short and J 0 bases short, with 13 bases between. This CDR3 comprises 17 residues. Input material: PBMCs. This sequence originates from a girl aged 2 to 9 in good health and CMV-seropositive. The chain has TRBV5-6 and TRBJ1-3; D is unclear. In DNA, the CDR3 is TGTGCCAGCAGCTTGGGAGGGTCCTTGAGCTCTGGAAACACCATATATTTT. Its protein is CASSLGGSLSSGNTIYF.